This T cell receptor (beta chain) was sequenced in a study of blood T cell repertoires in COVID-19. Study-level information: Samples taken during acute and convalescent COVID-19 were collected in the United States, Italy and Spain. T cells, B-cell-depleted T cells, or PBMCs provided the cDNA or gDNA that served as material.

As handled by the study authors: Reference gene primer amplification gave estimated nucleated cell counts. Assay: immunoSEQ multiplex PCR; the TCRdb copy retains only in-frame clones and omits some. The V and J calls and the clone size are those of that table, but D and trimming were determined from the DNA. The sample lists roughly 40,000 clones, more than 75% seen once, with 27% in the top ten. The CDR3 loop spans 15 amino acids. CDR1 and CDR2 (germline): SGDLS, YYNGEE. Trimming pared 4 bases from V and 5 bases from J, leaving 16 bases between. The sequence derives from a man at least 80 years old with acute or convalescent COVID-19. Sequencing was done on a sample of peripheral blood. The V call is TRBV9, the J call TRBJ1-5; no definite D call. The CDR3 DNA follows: TGTGCCAGCAGCCATCTCGGACTTAGGGATCAGCCCCAGCATTTT. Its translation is CASSHLGLRDQPQHF.